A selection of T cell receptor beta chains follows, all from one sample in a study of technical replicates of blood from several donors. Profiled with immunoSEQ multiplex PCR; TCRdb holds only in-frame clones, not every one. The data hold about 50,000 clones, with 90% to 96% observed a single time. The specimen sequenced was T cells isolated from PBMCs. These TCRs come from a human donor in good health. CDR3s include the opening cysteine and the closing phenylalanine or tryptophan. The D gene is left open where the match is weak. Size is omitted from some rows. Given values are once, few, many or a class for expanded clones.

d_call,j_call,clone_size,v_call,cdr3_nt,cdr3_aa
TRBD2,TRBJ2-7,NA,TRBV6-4,TGTGCCAGCAGTGACCCAGGGGCTGTGATAGCGGGAGTTCTAAATTTTTCGAGTTACGAGCAGTACTTC,CASSDPGAVIAGVLNFSSYEQYF
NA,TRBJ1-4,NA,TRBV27,TGTGCCAGCAGTTTATTGCCAGAATCATACGAAAAACTGTTTTTT,CASSLLPESYEKLFF
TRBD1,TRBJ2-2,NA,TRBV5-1,TGCGCCAGCACCTCACAGGGGAAAAGCACCGGGGAGCTGTTTTTT,CASTSQGKSTGELFF
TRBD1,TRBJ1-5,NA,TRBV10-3,TGTGCCATCAGACCCGGACAGGATGGTCAGCCCCAGCATTTT,CAIRPGQDGQPQHF
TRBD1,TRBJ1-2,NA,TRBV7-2,TGTGCCAGCGGCAAATCCGGGACAGGGTATGGCTACACCTTC,CASGKSGTGYGYTF
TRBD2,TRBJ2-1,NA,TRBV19,TGTGCCAGTAGTATCGTTGGTAGCGGGAATGAGCAGTTCTTC,CASSIVGSGNEQFF
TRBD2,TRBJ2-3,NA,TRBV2,TGTGCCAGCACACTAGCGGGAGGAATCACAGATACGCAGTATTTT,CASTLAGGITDTQYF
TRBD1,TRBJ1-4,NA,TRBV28,TGTGCCAGCAGTTTATGGGACAGGGGTTCAACTAATGAAAAACTGTTTTTT,CASSLWDRGSTNEKLFF
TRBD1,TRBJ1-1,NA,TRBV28,TGTGCCAGCAGGGGGACAGGACTATGGGGCACTGAAGCTTTCTTT,CASRGTGLWGTEAFF
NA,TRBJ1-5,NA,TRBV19,TGTGCCAGTAGTATTTCGGACCGCGCGGGGCCCCAGCATTTT,CASSISDRAGPQHF
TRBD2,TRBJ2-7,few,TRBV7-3,TGTGCCAGCAGCTTCGCGGGAGGGTGGGAGCAGTACTTC,CASSFAGGWEQYF
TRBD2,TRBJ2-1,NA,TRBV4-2,TGTGCCAGCAGATTAGCGGGAGGCGGGAATGAGCAGTTCTTC,CASRLAGGGNEQFF
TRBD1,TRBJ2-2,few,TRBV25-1,TGTGCCAGCAGTAAACCCTCGGGACAGGGGATCACCGGGGAGCTGTTTTTT,CASSKPSGQGITGELFF
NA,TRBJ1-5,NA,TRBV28,TGTGCCAGCAGTTTATCCTTTCAGCCCCAGCATTTT,CASSLSFQPQHF